The rows below give T cell receptor beta chains drawn from one sample of a study of brain metastases from non-small cell lung cancer. Sequenced by immunoSEQ multiplex PCR; TCRdb stores in-frame clones only, minus some. The sample lists over a thousand clones, approximately 85% seen once, with about 12% in the top ten. Sequencing input: tumor-adjacent normal tissue. Receptor source: a donor aged 40 or over with non-small cell lung cancer. Both conserved end residues are part of each CDR3. Fields, in order: V gene, D gene, clone size, J gene, CDR3 length, CDR3 DNA, CDR3 protein. D genes are given only for firm matches. The size field is filled for only some rows; it gives once, few, many or a size class.

v_gene: TRBV7-9
d_gene: .
abundance: .
j_gene: TRBJ2-1
len: 16
CDR3nt: TGTGCCAGCAGCTTATTGTCGGGAGTAAGGTACAATGAGCAGTTCTTC
CDR3aa: CASSLLSGVRYNEQFF

v_gene: TRBV11-3
d_gene: TRBD1
abundance: few
j_gene: TRBJ2-5
len: 14
CDR3nt: TGTGCCAGCAGCCTAACGACAGGGGAAGGGACCCAGTACTTC
CDR3aa: CASSLTTGEGTQYF

v_gene: TRBV11-3
d_gene: .
abundance: .
j_gene: TRBJ2-2
len: 12
CDR3nt: TGTGCCAGCAGCTTTATCCCCGGGGAGCTGTTTTTT
CDR3aa: CASSFIPGELFF

v_gene: TRBV7-2
d_gene: TRBD2
abundance: .
j_gene: TRBJ2-1
len: 16
CDR3nt: TGTGCCAGCAGCGGAAGAGGGGCGGGAGGGCCGAGTGAGCAGTTCTTC
CDR3aa: CASSGRGAGGPSEQFF

v_gene: TRBV7-3
d_gene: TRBD1
abundance: .
j_gene: TRBJ2-7
len: 18
CDR3nt: TGTGCCAGCAGCCCAACCTCTACTCGACAGGGAACGTCCTACGAGCAGTACTTC
CDR3aa: CASSPTSTRQGTSYEQYF

v_gene: TRBV18
d_gene: .
abundance: .
j_gene: TRBJ2-2
len: 17
CDR3nt: TGTGCCAGCTCACCCTTTGGGCAGGCCTCGAGCACCGGGGAGCTGTTTTTT
CDR3aa: CASSPFGQASSTGELFF

v_gene: TRBV25-1
d_gene: .
abundance: .
j_gene: TRBJ2-6
len: 17
CDR3nt: TGTGCCAGCAGTGAACTTGGAGGGAAAGCTGGGGCCAACGTCCTGACTTTC
CDR3aa: CASSELGGKAGANVLTF

v_gene: TRBV19
d_gene: TRBD1
abundance: .
j_gene: TRBJ2-7
len: 14
CDR3nt: TGTGCCAGTAGTCCAAAGGGACAGCTCTACGAGCAGTACTTC
CDR3aa: CASSPKGQLYEQYF

v_gene: TRBV6-6
d_gene: TRBD1
abundance: .
j_gene: TRBJ2-1
len: 15
CDR3nt: TGTGCCAGCAGTTACGGACCTGACAGGGCCCCCCTGGAGTTCTTC
CDR3aa: CASSYGPDRAPLEFF

v_gene: TRBV7-8
d_gene: .
abundance: .
j_gene: TRBJ2-7
len: 16
CDR3nt: TGTGCCAGCAGCTTCGGAGGAGGAGCTATCTCCTACGAGCAGTACTTC
CDR3aa: CASSFGGGAISYEQYF

v_gene: TRBV5-5
d_gene: .
abundance: .
j_gene: TRBJ2-4
len: 12
CDR3nt: TGTGCCAGCAGCGCGGGCCGAAACATTCAGTACTTC
CDR3aa: CASSAGRNIQYF

v_gene: TRBV12-3/TRBV12-4
d_gene: .
abundance: .
j_gene: TRBJ2-5
len: 12
CDR3nt: TGTGCCAGCAGCATCGTCGAGGGGGCCCAGTACTTC
CDR3aa: CASSIVEGAQYF

v_gene: TRBV6-5
d_gene: .
abundance: .
j_gene: TRBJ1-5
len: 15
CDR3nt: TGTGCCAGCAGCCCAACAGGTAATAGCAATCAGCCTCAGCATTTT
CDR3aa: CASSPTGNSNQPQHF

v_gene: TRBV19
d_gene: .
abundance: .
j_gene: TRBJ2-2
len: 15
CDR3nt: TGTGCCAGTAGTATCACCTCGGGATGGACCGGGGAGCTGTTTTTT
CDR3aa: CASSITSGWTGELFF

v_gene: TRBV7-9
d_gene: TRBD1
abundance: few
j_gene: TRBJ1-2
len: 16
CDR3nt: TGTGCCAGCAGCTTAGGACAGGGGGACCGTCTAGGTGGCTACACCTTC
CDR3aa: CASSLGQGDRLGGYTF

v_gene: TRBV27
d_gene: .
abundance: .
j_gene: TRBJ1-1
len: 14
CDR3nt: TGTGCCAGCAGTTTATACTCAGGGGCAGCTGAAGCTTTCTTT
CDR3aa: CASSLYSGAAEAFF

v_gene: TRBV12-3/TRBV12-4
d_gene: TRBD1
abundance: .
j_gene: TRBJ2-5
len: 13
CDR3nt: TGTGCCAGCAGTACCGGGACAGGGAAGACCCAGTACTTC
CDR3aa: CASSTGTGKTQYF

v_gene: TRBV5-5
d_gene: .
abundance: .
j_gene: TRBJ2-3
len: 17
CDR3nt: TGTGCCAGCACCAACAACGGCGTACCCTCTAGCACAGATACGCAGTATTTT
CDR3aa: CASTNNGVPSSTDTQYF

v_gene: TRBV5-4
d_gene: .
abundance: .
j_gene: TRBJ2-1
len: 13
CDR3nt: TGTGCCAGGTCGGATCAGGGTGAACATGAGCAGTTCTTC
CDR3aa: CARSDQGEHEQFF

v_gene: TRBV7-3
d_gene: TRBD2
abundance: .
j_gene: TRBJ2-1
len: 16
CDR3nt: TGTGCCAGCAGCTTAAAGCTAGCGGGAGTCAGTAATGAGCAGTTCTTC
CDR3aa: CASSLKLAGVSNEQFF

v_gene: TRBV12-3/TRBV12-4
d_gene: .
abundance: .
j_gene: TRBJ2-2
len: 11
CDR3nt: TGTGCCAGCAGCCGAATTGGGGAGCTGTTTTTT
CDR3aa: CASSRIGELFF

v_gene: TRBV18
d_gene: TRBD2
abundance: .
j_gene: TRBJ2-3
len: 16
CDR3nt: TGTGCCAGCTCACCCTCTAGAGCGGGGGACACAGATACGCAGTATTTT
CDR3aa: CASSPSRAGDTDTQYF

v_gene: TRBV6-5
d_gene: TRBD1
abundance: .
j_gene: TRBJ2-5
len: 14
CDR3nt: TGTGCCAGCAGCCTTACAGGGGGGAAAGAGACCCAGTACTTC
CDR3aa: CASSLTGGKETQYF

v_gene: TRBV10-3
d_gene: TRBD2
abundance: .
j_gene: TRBJ2-7
len: 14
CDR3nt: TGTGCCATCAGTGAAGGGCTAGCGGGAGACGAGCAGTACTTC
CDR3aa: CAISEGLAGDEQYF

v_gene: TRBV30
d_gene: .
abundance: .
j_gene: TRBJ2-7
len: 14
CDR3nt: TGTGCCTGGTCCGGGACTCAGCACCGGGGGGAGCAGTACTTC
CDR3aa: CAWSGTQHRGEQYF

v_gene: TRBV19
d_gene: TRBD1
abundance: .
j_gene: TRBJ2-6
len: 18
CDR3nt: TGTGCCAGTAGTGGAACCGGGACAGGGTTATCTGGGGCCAACGTCCTGACTTTC
CDR3aa: CASSGTGTGLSGANVLTF

v_gene: TRBV6-6
d_gene: .
abundance: .
j_gene: TRBJ2-7
len: 14
CDR3nt: TGTGCCAGCAGTTACTCGGCCTCATCCTACGAGCAGTACTTC
CDR3aa: CASSYSASSYEQYF

v_gene: TRBV19
d_gene: .
abundance: .
j_gene: TRBJ2-6
len: 19
CDR3nt: TGTGCCAGTAGAGTAGGCGGGCCGAATAGAAGCTCTAGGGCCAACGTCCTGACTTTC
CDR3aa: CASRVGGPNRSSRANVLTF

v_gene: TRBV6-5
d_gene: .
abundance: .
j_gene: TRBJ2-1
len: 13
CDR3nt: TGTGCCAGCTCCCGGTTATCGGACAATGAGCAGTTCTTC
CDR3aa: CASSRLSDNEQFF

v_gene: TRBV7-3
d_gene: .
abundance: few
j_gene: TRBJ2-7
len: 14
CDR3nt: TGTGCCAGCAGCCCTGGCAGGGGATCCTCCGAGCAGTACTTC
CDR3aa: CASSPGRGSSEQYF

v_gene: TRBV19
d_gene: TRBD2
abundance: .
j_gene: TRBJ2-4
len: 18
CDR3nt: TGTGCCAGTAGCAACGGACTAGCGGGAGGTGGGACCAAAAACATTCAGTACTTC
CDR3aa: CASSNGLAGGGTKNIQYF

v_gene: TRBV27
d_gene: TRBD1
abundance: .
j_gene: TRBJ2-7
len: 15
CDR3nt: TGTGCCAGCAGTTCCCGACAGGGGTCAATCTACGAGCAGTACTTC
CDR3aa: CASSSRQGSIYEQYF

v_gene: TRBV6-8
d_gene: .
abundance: .
j_gene: TRBJ2-3
len: 16
CDR3nt: TGTGCCAGCAGTTACCCCGGACCTACTAGCACAGATACGCAGTATTTT
CDR3aa: CASSYPGPTSTDTQYF

v_gene: TRBV15
d_gene: .
abundance: .
j_gene: TRBJ1-1
len: 12
CDR3nt: TGTGCCACCAGCTGGCTCAAGGCTGAAGCTTTCTTT
CDR3aa: CATSWLKAEAFF

v_gene: TRBV9
d_gene: .
abundance: .
j_gene: TRBJ1-1
len: 15
CDR3nt: TGTGCCAGCAGCGTAGGCACGGGTCAGGGCACTGAAGCTTTCTTT
CDR3aa: CASSVGTGQGTEAFF

v_gene: TRBV6-5
d_gene: .
abundance: .
j_gene: TRBJ1-2
len: 13
CDR3nt: TGTGCCAGCAGGTTTCAGGGGATAGGTGGCTACACCTTC
CDR3aa: CASRFQGIGGYTF